A selection of T cell receptor beta chains follows, all from one sample in a study of cytomegalovirus exposure and HLA in healthy donors. Profiled with immunoSEQ multiplex PCR; TCRdb holds only in-frame clones, not every one. The table records about 110,000 clones, 75% to 80% of them present only once. The sample was PBMCs. Source of these receptors: a woman aged 25 to 45 in good health and CMV-seronegative. Both conserved end residues are part of each CDR3. The order of the fields is CDR3 DNA, CDR3 protein, clone size, D gene, J gene, V gene. The D gene is left open where the match is weak. A clone size is listed for some rows: how often the clone was seen (once, few, many), or a class if it is expanded.

TGTGCCAGCAGTTTAGCTGGACTAGCGGTTTTAAAGACCCAGTACTTC | CASSLAGLAVLKTQYF | . | TRBD2 | TRBJ2-5 | TRBV28
TGTGCCACCAGCAGAGACACTAATCAGCCCCAGCATTTT | CATSRDTNQPQHF | . | . | TRBJ1-5 | TRBV15
TGTGCCAGTAGTATTGCGGTTTACAATGAGCAGTTCTTC | CASSIAVYNEQFF | . | . | TRBJ2-1 | TRBV19
TGTGCCAGCAGTGACGATGAGGCCCTCGAGCAGTACTTC | CASSDDEALEQYF | . | . | TRBJ2-7 | TRBV25-1
TGTGCCAGTAGCAGTGGGACAGCAGCCAATCAGCCCCAGCATTTT | CASSSGTAANQPQHF | . | TRBD1 | TRBJ1-5 | TRBV19
TGCGCCAGCAGCCAAGACTCGGGATGGGGTAATGAAAAACTGTTTTTT | CASSQDSGWGNEKLFF | . | . | TRBJ1-4 | TRBV4-1
TGTGCCAGCAGTTACTCTTTCGACAGGGGCAATGAGCAGTTCTTC | CASSYSFDRGNEQFF | . | TRBD1 | TRBJ2-1 | TRBV6-5
TGTGCCAGTAGTCCCAGCGTGGGTCAAGGCTACACCTTC | CASSPSVGQGYTF | . | . | TRBJ1-2 | TRBV19
TGTGCCAGCAGTTCCCAGGGCGGGGGGTGGACTGAAGCTTTCTTT | CASSSQGGGWTEAFF | few | . | TRBJ1-1 | TRBV28
TGTGCCATCACCGGGCGGGGGGGCGCTGGCGGGGAGCTGTTTTTT | CAITGRGGAGGELFF | once | TRBD2 | TRBJ2-2 | TRBV28
TGTGCCAGCAGTTCCCAGGGGACCCAGCGAAATTCACCCCTCCACTTT | CASSSQGTQRNSPLHF | once | . | TRBJ1-6 | TRBV6-5
TGTGCCAGCAGCTTAGAGGGATTGAACACTGAAGCTTTCTTT | CASSLEGLNTEAFF | . | . | TRBJ1-1 | TRBV7-3
TGTGCCAGCAGCTTTAATGAGGACAATGAGCAGTTCTTC | CASSFNEDNEQFF | . | . | TRBJ2-1 | TRBV7-2
TGTGCCAGTCGTTTTACTAGCGGGGGAGAGCAGTTCTTC | CASRFTSGGEQFF | . | TRBD2 | TRBJ2-1 | TRBV6-5
TGTGCCAGCAGCGCCAGGGGGGGCAATCAGCCCCAGCATTTT | CASSARGGNQPQHF | . | TRBD1 | TRBJ1-5 | TRBV7-2
TGTGCCAGCAGCTTGGTAACTACCGAGCAGTACTTC | CASSLVTTEQYF | few | . | TRBJ2-7 | TRBV5-4
TGTGCCAGCAGTTCGCTAGCGGGCTCCTACGAGCAGTACTTC | CASSSLAGSYEQYF | . | TRBD2 | TRBJ2-7 | TRBV27
TGCGCCAGCAGCCCACGACAGGGATTGAACACTGAAGCTTTCTTT | CASSPRQGLNTEAFF | . | TRBD1 | TRBJ1-1 | TRBV4-1
TGCGCCAGCAGCCCAGACATAACGAACACCGGGGAGCTGTTTTTT | CASSPDITNTGELFF | . | . | TRBJ2-2 | TRBV5-1
TGTGCCACATCCACCCAGGGCTTCGATGAAAAACTGTTTTTT | CATSTQGFDEKLFF | . | . | TRBJ1-4 | TRBV19
TGTGCCAGCAGCTACGGGACAGGAGCCTACGAGCAGTACTTC | CASSYGTGAYEQYF | few | TRBD1 | TRBJ2-7 | TRBV7-8
TGTGCCAGCAGCTCCCGGGACACCTTTAACCCCTATGGCTACACCTTC | CASSSRDTFNPYGYTF | . | . | TRBJ1-2 | TRBV11-2
TGTGCCTGGAGTACTGGACAGGGCTACGAGCAGTACTTC | CAWSTGQGYEQYF | . | TRBD1 | TRBJ2-7 | TRBV30
TGTGCCAGTAGTGCTACCGGGACAGCAACTGAAGCTTTCTTT | CASSATGTATEAFF | . | TRBD1 | TRBJ1-1 | TRBV19
TGTGCCAGCAGACTCCTGGCGGGGGTGGAGGAGCAGTACTTC | CASRLLAGVEEQYF | . | TRBD2 | TRBJ2-5 | TRBV6-5
TGTGCCAGCAGCTGGAGGACAGGGGGTACCGGGGAGCTGTTTTTT | CASSWRTGGTGELFF | . | TRBD1 | TRBJ2-2 | TRBV5-4
TGTGCCAGCAGCCCAGGGGGACAGGGTTGGATACTGAGCAATCAGCCCCAGCATTTT | CASSPGGQGWILSNQPQHF | . | TRBD1 | TRBJ1-5 | TRBV7-2
TGCGCCAGCAGCCAAGGATGGGGGGGAACGAACACCGGGGAGCTGTTTTTT | CASSQGWGGTNTGELFF | . | TRBD2 | TRBJ2-2 | TRBV4-3
TGTGCCAGTAGTAACGACAGGGGCTATGGCTACACCTTC | CASSNDRGYGYTF | . | TRBD1 | TRBJ1-2 | TRBV19
TGTGCCAGCAGCCAAGGGGAACAGGAGACTAACTATGGCTACACCTTC | CASSQGEQETNYGYTF | few | . | TRBJ1-2 | TRBV4-2
TGTGCCAGCAGACGTTTGACTAGGCGAGACTACAATGAGCAGTTCTTC | CASRRLTRRDYNEQFF | . | . | TRBJ2-1 | TRBV2
TGTGCCAGTAGTCATAACGGGGGACCTAGCACAGATACGCAGTATTTT | CASSHNGGPSTDTQYF | . | . | TRBJ2-3 | TRBV19
TGTGCCAGCAGCTTGACTAGCGCGGATGAGCAGTTCTTC | CASSLTSADEQFF | . | TRBD2 | TRBJ2-1 | TRBV7-9
TGTGCCACAACAGGGCTAGCAGGATACAATGAGCAGTTCTTC | CATTGLAGYNEQFF | . | . | TRBJ2-1 | TRBV25-1
TGCGCCAGCAGCCCCAGGGAGGGCGAGGCTTTCTTT | CASSPREGEAFF | . | . | TRBJ1-1 | TRBV5-1
TGTGCCAGCAGCTCGGGACTAGCGTTCAAAGAGACCCAGTACTTC | CASSSGLAFKETQYF | . | TRBD2 | TRBJ2-5 | TRBV7-9
TGTGCCAGCAGCTTAGCCAAAACTGGGAACACTGAAGCTTTCTTT | CASSLAKTGNTEAFF | . | . | TRBJ1-1 | TRBV7-8
TGCGCCAGCAGCCAAGAACGCTCCAGGGGGCCTCACGGGGAGCTGTTTTTT | CASSQERSRGPHGELFF | . | TRBD1 | TRBJ2-2 | TRBV4-1
TGTGCCAGCAGTTACTCCCGGGACAGGGGAAACTATGAGCAGTTCTTC | CASSYSRDRGNYEQFF | . | TRBD1 | TRBJ2-1 | TRBV6-6
TGCAGCGGAAAGACGGAGGACAGGGGACAAGAGACCCAGTACTTC | CSGKTEDRGQETQYF | . | TRBD1 | TRBJ2-5 | TRBV29-1
TGTGCCTGGAGTCACGGAGGATACTATGGCTACACCTTC | CAWSHGGYYGYTF | few | . | TRBJ1-2 | TRBV30
TGCGCCAGCAGCCAAGAGATGCGGGGGGGCTCCTACGAGCAGTACTTC | CASSQEMRGGSYEQYF | . | TRBD2 | TRBJ2-7 | TRBV4-3
TGCGCCAGCAGGGAGTCTGGGGCCAACGTCCTGACTTTC | CASRESGANVLTF | . | . | TRBJ2-6 | TRBV5-1
TGTGCCAGCAACAGGAAGTCCAATCAGCCCCAGCATTTT | CASNRKSNQPQHF | . | . | TRBJ1-5 | TRBV28
TGCGCCAGCGCTCTAAGCTCCTACAATGAGCAGTTCTTC | CASALSSYNEQFF | . | . | TRBJ2-1 | TRBV5-1
TGTGCCAGCAGCTCCAGAACCGAGGGGGACACTGAAGCTTTCTTT | CASSSRTEGDTEAFF | . | . | TRBJ1-1 | TRBV13
TGTGCCAGCAGCTTGGTGGCGGGAGGGCCCTACGAGCAGTACTTC | CASSLVAGGPYEQYF | . | TRBD2 | TRBJ2-7 | TRBV5-4
TGTGCCAGCAGTCCACTAGCGGGAGCCTACGAGCAGTACTTC | CASSPLAGAYEQYF | . | TRBD2 | TRBJ2-7 | TRBV27
TGTGCCAGTAGTAAGAAGGAGGCAGCTATCTACGAGCAGTACTTC | CASSKKEAAIYEQYF | . | . | TRBJ2-7 | TRBV19
TGTGCCAGCAGCCACCCTCCTTCAGCGGGGCAAGCCTACGAGCAGTACTTC | CASSHPPSAGQAYEQYF | . | TRBD2 | TRBJ2-7 | TRBV4-2
TGTGCCTGGAGTGTATTGGGGAGCTACAATGAGCAGTTCTTC | CAWSVLGSYNEQFF | once | . | TRBJ2-1 | TRBV30
TGTGCCAGCAGCGGGAAGGTGGGCGGGAGGGCCGGCACCGGGGAGCTGTTTTTT | CASSGKVGGRAGTGELFF | . | TRBD2 | TRBJ2-2 | TRBV7-2